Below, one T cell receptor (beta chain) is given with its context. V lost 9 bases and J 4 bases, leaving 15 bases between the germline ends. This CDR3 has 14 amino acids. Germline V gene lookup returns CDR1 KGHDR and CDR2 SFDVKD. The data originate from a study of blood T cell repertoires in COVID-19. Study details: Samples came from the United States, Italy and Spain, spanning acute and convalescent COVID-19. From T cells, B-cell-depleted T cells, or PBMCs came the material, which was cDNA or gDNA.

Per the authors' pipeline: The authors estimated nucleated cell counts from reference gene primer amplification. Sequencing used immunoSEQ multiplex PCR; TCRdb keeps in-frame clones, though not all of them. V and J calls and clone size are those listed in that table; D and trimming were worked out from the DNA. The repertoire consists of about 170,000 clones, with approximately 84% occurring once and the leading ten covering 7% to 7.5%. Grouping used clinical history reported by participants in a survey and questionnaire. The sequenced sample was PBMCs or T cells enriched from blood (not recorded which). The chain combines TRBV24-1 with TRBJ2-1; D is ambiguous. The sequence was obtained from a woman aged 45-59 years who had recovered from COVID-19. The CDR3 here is CATQSIGPYNEQFF. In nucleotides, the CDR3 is TGTGCCACCCAAAGTATTGGCCCGTACAATGAGCAGTTCTTC.